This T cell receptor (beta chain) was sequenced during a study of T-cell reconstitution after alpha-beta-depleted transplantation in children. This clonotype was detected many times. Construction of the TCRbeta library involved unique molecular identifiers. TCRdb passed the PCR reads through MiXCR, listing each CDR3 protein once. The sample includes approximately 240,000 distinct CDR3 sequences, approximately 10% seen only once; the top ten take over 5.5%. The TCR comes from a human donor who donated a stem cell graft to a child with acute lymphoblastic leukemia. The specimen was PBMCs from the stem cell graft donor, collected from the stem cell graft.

The CDR3 here is CSARDGSSEAFF. As DNA, the CDR3 is TGCAGTGCTAGAGATGGCTCTAGTGAAGCTTTCTTT. The gene calls are TRBV20-1 and TRBJ1-1; D is unresolved. CDR3 length equals 12 residues. Trimming cost V 0 bases and J 7 bases, with 9 bases left between them. Germline V CDR1 and CDR2: DFQATT, SNEGSKA (reference sequence).